The source of this TCR beta chain is a study of CD8 T cells in acute hepatitis C reinfection. About the study: Acute-phase sampling occurred no later than 168 days after estimated infection. Findings of the study overall: All groups preferentially used TRBV04 and TRBV06, which was not due to overrepresentation in the naive pool. Diversity was high, without significant differences between resolver and chronic groups.

This clone was counted only a few times. Time point here: acute HCV infection, within 168 days of estimated infection date. The hepatitis C virus-specific receptor repertoire was characterized directly ex vivo, with no prior expansion in culture. Every 3 months, donors from a Montreal cohort of people who inject drugs were followed. This CDR3 spans 13 amino acids. Germline V CDR1 and CDR2: SGHDN, FVKESK. V dropped 4 bases and J dropped 5 bases, with 8 bases sitting between them. Some clones are missing from TCRdb's copy, which holds only in-frame ones; the method was immunoSEQ multiplex PCR. Here the sample spans over a thousand clones, over 45% being singletons.

The gene calls are TRBV14 and TRBJ2-2; D gene uncertain. This TCR derives from a woman between 18 and 30 years old who spontaneously cleared hepatitis C infection. Source: HCV NS3-1073 tetramer-sorted CD8+ T cells from PBMCs, taken during acute infection. The CDR3 bases are TGTGCCAGCAGCCTGAGTGGGACCGGGGAGCTGTTTTTT. Translated, it gives CASSLSGTGELFF.